The 30 T cell receptor beta chains listed next were all sequenced from one sample in a study of cytomegalovirus exposure and HLA in healthy donors. Primers included in the PCR were 60 Vbeta and 13 Jbeta primers. TCRdb keeps only in-frame clones here, not all; method: immunoSEQ multiplex PCR. This sample has 150,000 to 200,000 clones, with roughly three quarters found just once. Sequencing used PBMCs. The receptor set was obtained from a woman aged 45 to 65 in good health and CMV-seronegative.

The CDR3 spells CASGQEEDTQYF. In nucleotides, the CDR3 is TGTGCTAGTGGTCAGGAGGAAGATACGCAGTATTTT. The chain uses TRBV12-5 and TRBJ2-3; D might be TRBD2 (5 bases). From germline, CDR1 is LGHNT and CDR2 FRNRAP. CDR3 size: 12 residues. The ends were cut back, 5 bases at V and 5 bases at J, with 8 bases in the middle.

This clone showed up just a few times. V and J are TRBV5-1 and TRBJ2-1; weak D call: TRBD1 (7 bases). Looked up from germline, CDR1 is SGHRS and CDR2 is YFSETQ. V gave up 1 base and J gave up 7 bases, with 15 bases separating them. The CDR3 spans 15 residues. The CDR3, as DNA: TGCGCCAGCAGCTTGAGTTCGGCAGGGGGGAATGAGCAGTTCTTC. Its translation is CASSLSSAGGNEQFF.

V gene TRBV7-3 combines with J gene TRBJ2-2, with 8 bases aligning to TRBD1. The CDR3 is made up of 14 amino acids. The germline gives CDR1 SGHTA, CDR2 FQGTGA. The V gene end was trimmed by 4 bases and the J gene end by 7 bases; junction bases not matched to a gene: 5. CDR3 in DNA: TGTGCCAGCAGCTGGCAGGGGGCGGTCGGGGAGCTGTTTTTT. The encoded protein is CASSWQGAVGELFF.

Regarding this clone: This CDR3 is also generated by other DNA sequences in the sample. The rearrangement uses TRBV10-2 and TRBJ2-7, with D hard to call. V dropped 7 bases and J dropped 2 bases, with 12 bases sitting between them. From germline, CDR1 is WSHSY and CDR2 SAAADI. This CDR3 region has 13 residues. CDR3: CASTALPTYEQYF. The CDR3 DNA follows: TGCGCCAGCACCGCCCTACCAACCTACGAGCAGTACTTC.

The rearrangement uses TRBV7-8 and TRBJ2-1; 11 bases fit TRBD2. The CDR3 consists of 17 residues. CDR1 is SGHVS, CDR2 FQNEAQ, per germline. The trim removed 1 base at V and 9 bases at J, leaving 11 bases unmatched. DNA of the CDR3: TGTGCCAGCAGCTTAGGGGCACTAGCGGGAGTAATTGGTGAGCAGTTCTTC. Residues: CASSLGALAGVIGEQFF.

The chain combines TRBV2 with TRBJ2-3; 9 bases agree with TRBD2. The CDR3 runs 16 residues. Germline V gene data show CDR1 as SNHLY and CDR2 as FYNNEI. Trimming removed 0 bases from V and 5 bases from J; junction bases left unmatched: 6. The CDR3 region is CASSEARGGGEDTQYF. The CDR3 DNA reads as TGTGCCAGCAGTGAAGCGCGCGGCGGGGGGGAAGATACGCAGTATTTT.

The rearrangement uses TRBV29-1 and TRBJ1-1; tentatively, D is TRBD1 (5 bases). This CDR3 contains 13 residues. Germline V gives CDR1 SQVTM, CDR2 ANQGSEA. The V end was cut by 4 bases, the J end by 0 bases, with 9 bases between. The CDR3 loop reads CSVAKGMNTEAFF. The CDR3, as DNA: TGCAGCGTTGCTAAGGGGATGAACACTGAAGCTTTCTTT.

This clone was detected once. The rearrangement uses TRBV7-2 and TRBJ2-3, with D maybe TRBD2 (6 bases). This CDR3 spans 17 amino acids. The germline gives CDR1 SGHTA, CDR2 FQGNSA. V lost 3 bases to trimming and J lost 5 bases, with 21 bases between them. The CDR3 is CASSFPGLRRRGDTQYF. CDR3 nucleotide sequence: TGTGCCAGCAGCTTCCCGGGACTCCGTAGGAGGGGAGATACGCAGTATTTT.

This rearrangement joins TRBV7-2 to TRBJ2-3; 10 bases are a match to TRBD2. CDR1 and CDR2 (germline): SGHTA, FQGNSA. The CDR3 is 15 residues long. V gave up 5 bases and J gave up 4 bases; unmatched junction bases: 6. CDR3: CASSRTSGGPDTQYF. The CDR3 DNA reads as TGTGCCAGCAGCCGGACTAGCGGCGGGCCAGATACGCAGTATTTT.

The rearrangement links TRBV9 to TRBJ2-1; 13 bases align to TRBD2. The CDR3 covers 18 residues. Germline CDR1 and CDR2: SGDLS and YYNGEE. The junction had 15 bases not matched to a gene; V was cut back by 4 bases and J by 8 bases. CDR3 nucleotide sequence: TGTGCCAGCAGCCCAAACGGACTAGCGGGGGCCCTGATGGATGAGCAGTTCTTC. Its translation: CASSPNGLAGALMDEQFF.

The chain uses TRBV6-4 and TRBJ2-3; TRBD2 agrees at 8 bases. V lost 4 bases and J lost 5; bases outside the gene matches: 5. The germline V gene encodes CDR1 MRHNA and CDR2 SNTAGT. The CDR3 consists of 14 residues. The CDR3 coding sequence is TGTGCCAGCAGTGTCAGCGGGGGTGTAGATACGCAGTATTTT. It encodes CASSVSGGVDTQYF.

This clone has only a few counts. The sample holds other DNA sequences that translate to the same CDR3. The chain has TRBV7-8 and TRBJ2-7; possible D gene TRBD2, 5 bases. V lost 5 bases, J lost 2 bases, and 13 bases lay in between. The CDR3 contains 14 residues. Looked up from germline, CDR1 is SGHVS and CDR2 is FQNEAQ. In DNA form, the CDR3 reads TGTGCCAGCAGCCCAGGACTCTTAGCCTACGAGCAGTACTTC. It encodes CASSPGLLAYEQYF.

In this sample, this clone turned up once. The V and J genes are TRBV19 and TRBJ2-3; D is unclear. This CDR3 comprises 12 residues. Trimming removed 5 bases at V and 2 bases at J, with 5 bases between. CDR1 and CDR2 from the germline V gene are LNHDA and SQIVND (reference sequence). CDR3 nucleotide sequence: TGTGCCAGTAGTGACAACACAGATACGCAGTATTTT. It specifies CASSDNTDTQYF. The whole variable domain, filled in from reference TRBV19 and TRBJ2-3, reads DGGITQSPKYLFRKEGQNVTLSCEQNLNHDAMYWYRQDPGQGLRLIYYSQIVNDFQKGDIAEGYSVSREKKESFPLTVTSAQKNPTAFYLCASSDNTDTQYFGPGTRLTVL.

The DNA for the CDR3 is TGCGCCAGCAGCTTGTTTGGGACTAGCGACTCCTACGAGCAGTACTTC. Translating gives CASSLFGTSDSYEQYF. The chain carries TRBV5-1 and TRBJ2-7; 10 bases agree with TRBD2. The CDR3 spans 16 residues. V was clipped by 1 base and J by 0 bases; unmatched bases: 4. From germline, CDR1 is SGHRS and CDR2 YFSETQ.

CDR3 residues: CASSPRQNTGELFF. The CDR3 DNA reads as TGTGCCAGCTCACCGCGACAGAACACCGGGGAGCTGTTTTTT. This chain links TRBV18 with TRBJ2-2; unclear D gene. The CDR3 is 14 amino acids. CDR1 and CDR2 from the germline V gene are KGHSH and LQKENI. Trimming pared 3 bases from V and 1 base from J, leaving 6 bases between.

The genes are TRBV5-6 and TRBJ1-2; TRBD1 matches 7 bases. The CDR3 has 14 residues. With 1 base clipped from V and 1 base from J, the junction kept 1 base outside the gene matches. The germline V gene has CDR1 SGHDT and CDR2 YYEEEE. The CDR3 reads CASSLTGDNYGYTF. The DNA of the CDR3 is TGTGCCAGCAGCTTGACAGGGGATAACTATGGCTACACCTTC.

Comment on this clone: Other DNA sequences in this sample translate to the same CDR3. The V and J genes are TRBV6-6 and TRBJ1-6; TRBD1 matches at 8 bases. CDR1 is MNHNY, CDR2 SVGAGI, per germline (reference sequence). The J segment lost 6 bases and the V segment lost 6 bases, leaving 7 bases of the junction unmatched. The CDR3 spans 15 residues. CDR3: CASRPNDRGNSPLHF. CDR3 sequence (DNA): TGTGCCAGCAGACCTAACGACAGGGGTAATTCACCCCTCCACTTT.

This chain joins TRBV7-9 and TRBJ2-7, with 9 bases lining up with TRBD1. The CDR3 is 15 amino acids. Unmatched junction bases numbered 7, after V lost 5 bases and J lost 2 bases. Germline CDR1 SEHNR, CDR2 FQNEAQ (reference sequence). CDR3 sequence (DNA): TGTGCCAGCAGCCGTCCCGGGACAGGGACCTACGAGCAGTACTTC. Translation gives CASSRPGTGTYEQYF.

This chain links TRBV7-3 with TRBJ1-5, with D maybe TRBD1 (6 bases). V was pared by 4 bases and J by 5 bases, with 15 bases between. The CDR3 length is 15 residues. CDR1 is SGHTA and CDR2 is FQGTGA in the germline V gene. The CDR3 reads CASSYTGKRYQPQHF. The CDR3 nucleotides read TGTGCCAGCAGCTATACAGGGAAGAGATATCAGCCCCAGCATTTT.

Turning to this clone: Other DNA sequences in this sample translate to the same CDR3. The chain joins TRBV7-2 to TRBJ2-5, with D unresolved. The CDR3 spans 12 residues. CDR1 is SGHTA and CDR2 is FQGNSA in the germline V gene. V was cut by 5 bases and J by 5 bases, with 9 bases left in between. CDR3 loop: CASSPRRETQYF. CDR3 coding DNA: TGTGCCAGCAGCCCTAGGCGGGAGACCCAGTACTTC.

CDR3 bases: TGCGCCAGCAGCCTCGGGGACAGGGCTGACGGGGAGCTGTTTTTT. Its translation is CASSLGDRADGELFF. The chain recombines TRBV5-1 with TRBJ2-2; 9 bases are a match to TRBD1. The CDR3 covers 15 residues. Germline V gene lookup returns CDR1 SGHRS and CDR2 YFSETQ. The V segment lost 4 bases and the J segment 7 bases; nucleotides outside the gene matches: 8. Full variable domain (rest looked up from reference TRBV5-1 and TRBJ2-2): KAGVTQTPRYLIKTRGQQVTLSCSPISGHRSVSWYQQTPGQGLQFLFEYFSETQRNKGNFPGRFSGRQFSNSRSEMNVSTLELGDSALYLCASSLGDRADGELFFGEGSRLTVL.

The rearrangement links TRBV10-3 to TRBJ2-3, with D tentatively TRBD2 (5 bases). The V end was cut by 3 bases, the J end by 2 bases, with 9 bases between. Germline CDR1 is ENHRY and CDR2 is SYGVKD. The CDR3 is made up of 14 amino acids. CDR3 DNA sequence: TGTGCCATCAGTGATACGGGGTCCACAGATACGCAGTATTTT. Translating gives CAISDTGSTDTQYF.

This rearrangement joins TRBV18 to TRBJ1-1; D not certain. The CDR3 spans 12 residues. Germline V gene sequence: CDR1 KGHSH, CDR2 LQKENI. V was clipped by 2 bases and J by 4 bases, with 5 bases between them. For the CDR3, the DNA is TGTGCCAGCTCACCATCGGGCACTGAAGCTTTCTTT. The encoded protein is CASSPSGTEAFF.

The V and J genes are TRBV7-2 and TRBJ1-3; D gene unclear. The germline gives CDR1 SGHTA, CDR2 FQGNSA. The CDR3 totals 15 residues. V lost 5 bases and J 0 bases, leaving 11 bases between the germline ends. CDR3 residues: CASSPDTYSGNTIYF. The CDR3 bases are TGTGCCAGCAGCCCTGACACTTACTCTGGAAACACCATATATTTT.

About this clone itself: The germline gene is not matched at one end of the junction; a read error may be the cause. The genes are TRBV7-9 and TRBJ1-1; 8 positions match TRBD1. There are 14 residues in the CDR3. Germline-derived CDR1 and CDR2 are SEHNR and FQNEAQ (reference sequence). This CDR3 is CSSSLDRGGSEAFF. The CDR3 nucleotides are TGTTCCAGCAGCTTAGACAGGGGAGGATCTGAAGCTTTCTTT.

The rearrangement joins TRBV28 to TRBJ1-2; tentative D call: TRBD1 (5 bases). V was trimmed by 6 bases and J by 7 bases, leaving 18 bases between them. This CDR3 spans 14 amino acids. Per germline, CDR1 MDHEN and CDR2 SYDVKM. CDR3 nucleotide sequence: TGTGCCAGCAGCCAGACACTGTGGGGGGGTGGCTACACCTTC. Translation gives CASSQTLWGGGYTF.

This sequence joins TRBV18 and TRBJ2-7; TRBD1 agrees at 7 bases. The CDR3 sequence is 16 residues long. Losses at the gene ends were 1 base for V and 5 bases for J; bases not matched to a gene: 11. From germline, CDR1 is KGHSH and CDR2 LQKENI. The CDR3 DNA follows: TGTGCCAGCTCACCACGGGTTCTGACAGGGTCCCACGAGCAGTACTTC. It codes for CASSPRVLTGSHEQYF.

This chain links TRBV5-1 with TRBJ2-5, with D possibly TRBD2 on 6 matching bases. Trimming shortened V by 5 bases and J by 4 bases, and 15 bases separated the two germline ends. The CDR3 contains 14 residues. Germline CDR1 reads SGHRS; CDR2 reads YFSETQ. This CDR3 reads CASSRASAGETQYF. The CDR3 DNA sequence: TGCGCCAGCAGTAGGGCTAGCGCTGGAGAGACCCAGTACTTC.

This clone was seen only a few times. This chain joins TRBV6-5 and TRBJ1-1; 8 bases match TRBD1. CDR1 MNHEY and CDR2 SVGAGI come from the germline V gene. The CDR3 runs 15 residues. J gave up 3 bases and V 4 bases, and 7 bases lay outside the gene matches. This chain's CDR3 is CASSSFQGADTEAFF. In DNA form, the CDR3 reads TGTGCCAGCAGTTCTTTCCAGGGGGCGGACACTGAAGCTTTCTTT.

The chain employs TRBV7-9 and TRBJ2-5; the match to TRBD2 covers 9 bases. CDR1 SEHNR and CDR2 FQNEAQ come from the germline V gene (reference sequence). V was pared by 3 bases and J by 5 bases, with 4 bases of the junction left unmatched. The CDR3 is 14 residues long. DNA of the CDR3: TGTGCCAGCAGCTTTGCTAGCGGGGAGGAGACCCAGTACTTC. This codes for CASSFASGEETQYF.